A selection of T cell receptor beta chains follows, all from one sample in a study of OX40 agonist ivuxolimab in advanced cancers. Sequencing used immunoSEQ multiplex PCR; TCRdb keeps in-frame clones, though not all of them. This table holds about 80,000 clones, just over 90% found once. The material sequenced was CD4+ or CD8+ T cells sorted from blood, taken in a trial of the OX40 agonist ivuxolimab. These receptors all come from an adult with an advanced solid tumor such as melanoma, head and neck, liver or kidney cancer. Each CDR3 is given with its conserved first and last residue. Fields, in order: CDR3 length, clone size, V gene, J gene, D gene, CDR3 protein, CDR3 DNA. D genes are given only for firm matches. Clone size is given for some rows only: seen once, a few or many times, or a class if the clone is expanded.

>13|once|TRBV7-2|TRBJ1-1|NA
CASSLQGNTEAFF
TGTGCCAGCAGCTTACAGGGGAACACTGAAGCTTTCTTT
>15|NA|TRBV4-2|TRBJ2-7|NA
CASSQDAGGFYEQYF
TGTGCCAGCAGCCAAGATGCAGGGGGGTTCTACGAGCAGTACTTC
>11|NA|TRBV29-1|TRBJ1-1|NA
CSVTRNTEAFF
TGCAGCGTTACACGAAACACTGAAGCTTTCTTT
>16|NA|TRBV11-3|TRBJ2-6|NA
CASSLRGKAGANVLTF
TGTGCCAGCAGCTTACGGGGAAAAGCTGGGGCCAACGTCCTGACTTTC
>12|NA|TRBV2|TRBJ2-3|NA
CASTGEMDTQYF
TGTGCCAGCACGGGAGAGATGGATACGCAGTATTTT
>13|NA|TRBV19|TRBJ1-5|NA
CASSMGGSQPQHF
TGTGCCAGTAGTATGGGAGGGAGTCAGCCCCAGCATTTT
>15|NA|TRBV18|TRBJ2-7|TRBD1
CASSHYRGSSYEQYF
TGTGCCAGCTCACATTACAGGGGAAGCTCCTACGAGCAGTACTTC
>19|NA|TRBV19|TRBJ2-7|TRBD2
CASSIKTSGVPMDPYEQYF
TGTGCCAGTAGTATAAAGACTAGCGGGGTTCCGATGGACCCCTACGAGCAGTACTTC
>15|NA|TRBV27|TRBJ2-2|TRBD1
CASRNRNRGTGELFF
TGTGCCAGCAGAAATAGGAACAGGGGCACCGGGGAGCTGTTTTTT
>16|NA|TRBV28|TRBJ1-2|TRBD1
CASLGRGRRLGGGYTF
TGTGCCAGCCTGGGGAGGGGGCGCCGGCTAGGTGGAGGCTACACCTTC
>14|NA|TRBV27|TRBJ2-3|TRBD2
CASTSGDSTDTQYF
TGTGCCAGCACCAGCGGGGATAGCACAGATACGCAGTATTTT
>16|NA|TRBV18|TRBJ2-2|TRBD1
CASSPLGQGRTGELFF
TGTGCCAGCTCACCTCTGGGACAGGGGCGTACCGGGGAGCTGTTTTTT
>13|NA|TRBV7-9|TRBJ1-2|NA
CASSLQGGYGYTF
TGTGCCAGCAGCTTACAAGGGGGCTATGGCTACACCTTC
>21|NA|TRBV2|TRBJ2-2|TRBD1
CASSEYAAGTGSSGNTGELFF
TGTGCCAGCAGTGAATATGCCGCCGGGACAGGCAGTTCGGGGAACACCGGGGAGCTGTTTTTT
>16|NA|TRBV5-6|TRBJ1-5|NA
CASSLRLGAGNQPQHF
TGTGCCAGCAGCTTGCGGTTGGGGGCTGGCAATCAGCCCCAGCATTTT
>15|NA|TRBV2|TRBJ1-6|TRBD1
CASNTGTGVLSPLHF
TGTGCCAGCAATACCGGGACAGGGGTTTTGTCACCCCTCCACTTT
>14|few|TRBV2|TRBJ2-7|TRBD1
CASSDPGGNYEQYF
TGTGCCAGCAGTGATCCAGGGGGCAACTACGAGCAGTACTTC
>11|NA|TRBV6-9|TRBJ2-3|NA
CASSRAVTQYF
TGTGCCAGCAGCAGGGCGGTTACGCAGTATTTT
>14|NA|TRBV5-3|TRBJ1-2|TRBD1
CARSLPQGPHGYTF
TGTGCCAGAAGCCTACCACAGGGGCCCCATGGCTACACCTTC
>13|NA|TRBV18|TRBJ2-2|NA
CASSPRALRELFF
TGTGCCAGCTCCCCACGGGCCCTGCGGGAGCTGTTTTTT
>15|NA|TRBV4-1|TRBJ1-2|NA
CASSSGPGSSDGYTF
TGCGCCAGCAGTTCCGGGCCCGGCAGCAGTGATGGCTACACCTTC
>14|NA|TRBV6-5|TRBJ2-1|NA
CASTTSAGAGKQFF
TGTGCCAGCACTACATCCGCCGGGGCGGGAAAGCAGTTCTTC
>13|NA|TRBV6-5|TRBJ1-2|NA
CASTQDRYYGYTF
TGTGCCAGCACCCAGGACAGATACTATGGCTACACCTTC
>17|NA|TRBV5-1|TRBJ2-6|NA
CASSLGAPTAGANVLTF
TGCGCCAGCAGCTTGGGGGCCCCGACAGCCGGGGCCAACGTCCTGACTTTC
>15|NA|TRBV6-1|TRBJ1-1|TRBD1
CASSDDRGPRLEAFF
TGTGCCAGCAGTGACGACAGGGGACCCCGGCTTGAAGCTTTCTTT
>13|NA|TRBV9|TRBJ1-5|NA
CASSPEHNQPQHF
TGTGCCAGCAGCCCTGAACATAATCAGCCCCAGCATTTT
>14|NA|TRBV7-9|TRBJ1-3|NA
CASSLVESGNTIYF
TGTGCCAGCAGCTTAGTGGAGTCGGGAAACACCATATATTTT
>16|NA|TRBV28|TRBJ2-3|NA
CASSLTGANFPDTQYF
TGTGCCAGCAGTTTAACCGGTGCGAATTTCCCAGATACGCAGTATTTT
>17|NA|TRBV5-6|TRBJ2-5|TRBD2
CASSYLLVAGLQETQYF
TGTGCCAGCAGCTACCTTTTGGTAGCGGGACTCCAAGAGACCCAGTACTTC
>15|NA|TRBV5-1|TRBJ2-3|TRBD2
CASTGTSGSTDTQYF
TGCGCCAGCACCGGGACTAGCGGTAGCACAGATACGCAGTATTTT
>13|few|TRBV2|TRBJ1-1|NA
CASRWRTNTEAFF
TGTGCCAGCAGGTGGCGGACAAACACTGAAGCTTTCTTT
>14|NA|TRBV10-1|TRBJ2-3|NA
CASSENSNTDTQYF
TGCGCCAGCAGTGAAAATAGCAACACAGATACGCAGTATTTT
>12|NA|TRBV6-5|TRBJ2-7|NA
CASSLSRAEQYF
TGTGCCAGCAGCCTATCGCGGGCCGAGCAGTACTTC
>15|NA|TRBV18|TRBJ2-7|TRBD1
CASSPQGQGAGEQYF
TGTGCCAGCTCACCACAAGGACAGGGGGCCGGAGAGCAGTACTTC
>18|NA|TRBV5-1|TRBJ2-2|TRBD2
CASSTSGTSGPNTGELFF
TGCGCCAGCAGCACCTCCGGGACTAGCGGGCCCAACACCGGGGAGCTGTTTTTT
>14|NA|TRBV2|TRBJ2-1|TRBD2
CASRASGSYNEQFF
TGTGCCAGCAGGGCTAGCGGGAGCTACAATGAGCAGTTCTTC
>15|NA|TRBV9|TRBJ1-3|TRBD1
CASSGETGTGNTIYF
TGTGCCAGCAGCGGGGAGACAGGGACCGGAAACACCATATATTTT
>15|NA|TRBV5-4|TRBJ2-1|TRBD2
CASSSTSGKYNEQFF
TGTGCCAGCAGCTCGACTAGCGGAAAATACAATGAGCAGTTCTTC
>18|NA|TRBV7-8|TRBJ1-5|NA
CASSFCGPIPESNQPQHF
TGTGCCAGCAGCTTCTGTGGTCCGATACCAGAGAGCAATCAGCCCCAGCATTTT
>13|NA|TRBV28|TRBJ1-3|NA
CASRVQPRDTIYF
TGTGCCAGCAGAGTACAGCCCCGTGACACCATATATTTT
>14|NA|TRBV27|TRBJ1-1|NA
CASSIGLMNTEAFF
TGTGCCAGCAGTATTGGACTGATGAACACTGAAGCTTTCTTT
>15|NA|TRBV7-2|TRBJ2-1|NA
CASSSQSGRANEQFF
TGTGCCAGCAGCTCTCAGTCCGGGAGAGCCAATGAGCAGTTCTTC
>13|NA|TRBV5-1|TRBJ1-1|NA
CASSLKSVTEAFF
TGCGCCAGCAGCTTGAAAAGCGTCACTGAAGCTTTCTTT
>12|NA|TRBV7-8|TRBJ1-5|NA
CASSLGSQPQHF
TGTGCCAGCAGCTTAGGGAGTCAGCCCCAGCATTTT
>14|NA|TRBV18|TRBJ2-3|TRBD2
CASSGTSATDTQYF
TGTGCCAGCTCCGGGACTAGCGCAACAGATACGCAGTATTTT
>13|NA|TRBV6-5|TRBJ1-2|TRBD1
CASRSDRDYGYTF
TGTGCCAGCAGATCCGACAGGGACTATGGCTACACCTTC
>13|NA|TRBV9|TRBJ1-2|NA
CASSVVQNYGYTF
TGTGCCAGCAGCGTAGTCCAGAACTATGGCTACACCTTC
>16|NA|TRBV5-1|TRBJ2-2|NA
CASSWGANGVLGELFF
TGCGCCAGCAGCTGGGGGGCGAACGGGGTACTCGGGGAGCTGTTTTTT
>16|NA|TRBV7-8|TRBJ1-1|TRBD1
CASSPRWSRGDTEAFF
TGTGCCAGCAGCCCCCGTTGGTCCAGGGGGGACACTGAAGCTTTCTTT
>15|NA|TRBV9|TRBJ2-7|TRBD2
CASSSRLAGVSEQYF
TGTGCCAGCAGCAGCCGACTAGCGGGAGTATCCGAGCAGTACTTC
>14|once|TRBV7-3|TRBJ2-3|TRBD2
CASGTSGSTDTQYF
TGTGCCAGTGGGACTAGCGGTAGCACAGATACGCAGTATTTT
>16|NA|TRBV6-6|TRBJ1-5|TRBD1
CASRTTGTIENQPQHF
TGTGCCAGCAGGACGACAGGGACAATCGAGAATCAGCCCCAGCATTTT
>15|NA|TRBV9|TRBJ2-7|NA
CASSVATEPLYEQYF
TGTGCCAGCAGCGTAGCGACCGAACCTCTCTACGAGCAGTACTTC
>15|NA|TRBV6-1|TRBJ1-5|NA
CATKAGVSSNQPQHF
TGTGCCACCAAGGCAGGGGTTTCCAGCAATCAGCCCCAGCATTTT